Detailed here is one T cell receptor (beta chain). Its antigen is still unknown. This record belongs to a study of cytomegalovirus exposure and HLA in healthy donors. Whole-study results and caveats: Reportedly, TCR beta sequences accurately predicted HLA-A and HLA-B alleles in most subjects. There were over 150 TCR beta chains listed as cytomegalovirus-associated.

PCR was performed using 60 Vbeta and 13 Jbeta primers. The protocol was immunoSEQ multiplex PCR, while the TCRdb copy is restricted to in-frame clones and leaves out a portion. The profile shows approximately 120,000 clones, around three quarters of them singletons. Germline assignment: CDR1 SNHLY and CDR2 FYNNEI. The CDR3 is made up of 16 amino acids. J lost 6 bases, V lost 2 bases, and 7 bases had no gene match. Sequenced: PBMCs. The chain has TRBV2 and TRBJ2-2; 9 bases are shared with TRBD2. This clonotype was sampled from a middle-aged woman in good health and CMV-seropositive. CDR3 sequence (DNA): TGTGCCAGCAGTGAATTGGTTAGCGGGAGAGCCGGGGAGCTGTTTTTT. Residues: CASSELVSGRAGELFF.